One sample yielded the 17 T cell receptor beta chains listed below, sequenced in a study of STAT5B mutations in CD4+ large granular lymphocyte leukemia. Libraries were prepared by immunoSEQ multiplex PCR; TCRdb keeps only in-frame clonotypes and omits some of them. The profile covers tens of thousands of clones, with approximately 80% appearing a single time and about 3.8% taken by the ten largest. Sequences were obtained from CD4+ T cells from blood buffy coats. The origin of the receptors is a human donor in good health.

The V gene is TRBV6-1, the J gene TRBJ1-2; TRBD1 matches 8 bases. The CDR3 sequence is 14 residues long. Trimming cost V 6 bases and J 4 bases; bases outside gene matches: 7. CDR1 and CDR2 (germline): MNHNS, SASEGT. The CDR3 DNA follows: TGTGCCAGCAGAGGACAGGGCAGTTCCTATGGCTACACCTTC. Encoded protein: CASRGQGSSYGYTF.

The chain is built from TRBV7-8 and TRBJ2-4; perhaps D is TRBD1 or TRBD2 (5 bases each). This CDR3 contains 15 residues. In germline, CDR1 is SGHVS, CDR2 FQNEAQ. V gave up 5 bases and J gave up 0 bases, with 11 bases separating them. CDR3 sequence: CASSNSGTAKNIQYF. CDR3 sequence (DNA): TGTGCCAGCAGCAATTCCGGGACAGCCAAAAACATTCAGTACTTC.

The chain joins TRBV5-6 to TRBJ1-1; perhaps TRBD1 as D (5 bases). Trimming shortened V by 5 bases and J by 1 base, and 9 bases separated the two germline ends. In germline, CDR1 is SGHDT, CDR2 YYEEEE. The length of the CDR3 is 13 residues. CDR3 sequence: CASRSTGNTEAFF. The CDR3 bases are TGTGCCAGCAGATCTACAGGGAACACTGAAGCTTTCTTT.

The CDR3, as DNA: TGTGCCAGCAGCTTAGCCGGACTAGCGATGGAGTACTTC. This codes for CASSLAGLAMEYF. The V gene is TRBV13, the J gene TRBJ2-7; TRBD2 agrees at 9 bases. The CDR3 extends over 13 amino acids. After removal of 1 base from V and 11 bases from J, the junction contained 6 bases not matched to a gene. The germline CDR1 and CDR2 sequences are PRHDT and FYEKMQ (reference sequence).

The chain couples TRBV19 to TRBJ1-1, with TRBD1 matching over 9 bases. The CDR3 is 15 amino acids. Losses at the gene ends were 4 bases for V and 5 bases for J; bases not matched to a gene: 8. Germline CDR1 and CDR2: LNHDA and SQIVND (reference sequence). CDR3 amino acids: CASSTLTGGRTEAFF. The CDR3 DNA is TGTGCCAGTAGTACCCTGACAGGGGGAAGGACTGAAGCTTTCTTT.

The genes are TRBV5-4 and TRBJ1-2; maybe TRBD1 (5 bases). The ends were cut back, 4 bases at V and 5 bases at J, with 27 bases in the middle. This CDR3 is built from 18 residues. The germline gives CDR1 SGHNT, CDR2 YYREEE (reference sequence). The CDR3 protein is CASSPRGDLLRSPYGYTF. CDR3 coding DNA: TGTGCCAGCAGCCCCCGGGGCGACCTGCTACGCAGCCCATATGGCTACACCTTC. Full variable domain (outside the CDR3, taken from reference TRBV5-4 and TRBJ1-2): ETGVTQSPTHLIKTRGQQVTLRCSSQSGHNTVSWYQQALGQGPQFIFQYYREEENGRGNFPPRFSGLQFPNYSSELNVNALELDDSALYLCASSPRGDLLRSPYGYTFGSGTRLTVV.

This clone has a single count. This sequence joins TRBV6-1 and TRBJ1-1, with 10 nucleotides matching TRBD1. The CDR3 spans 16 residues. V was pared by 4 bases and J by 4 bases, with 9 bases of the junction left unmatched. CDR1 and CDR2 (germline): MNHNS, SASEGT. DNA for the CDR3: TGTGCCAGCAGTGTCGACAGGGGGCGCGTGGGCACTGAAGCTTTCTTT. It is translated as CASSVDRGRVGTEAFF.

The chain employs TRBV2 and TRBJ1-5; a weak D match, TRBD1 (5 bases). Germline V lookup: CDR1 SNHLY, CDR2 FYNNEI. V was shortened by 7 bases and J by 4 bases, with 11 bases between the two germline ends. This CDR3 comprises 13 residues. CDR3 residues: CASKAEGNQPQHF. The CDR3 bases are TGTGCCAGCAAGGCAGAGGGGAATCAGCCCCAGCATTTT. Looking up the rest from reference TRBV2 and TRBJ1-5 gives the full variable domain: EPEVTQTPSHQVTQMGQEVILRCVPISNHLYFYWYRQILGQKVEFLVSFYNNEISEKSEIFDDQFSVERPDGSNFTLKIRSTKLEDSAMYFCASKAEGNQPQHFGDGTRLSIL.

The chain links TRBV5-4 to TRBJ2-2; D tentatively fits TRBD1 or TRBD2 (5 bases each). This CDR3 is built from 15 residues. The V end lost 4 bases, the J end lost 2 bases, and 12 bases lay between the germline ends. Germline V lookup: CDR1 SGHNT, CDR2 YYREEE (reference sequence). CDR3 nucleotides: TGTGCCAGCAGCGGGGACCTTCCAAACACCGGGGAGCTGTTTTTT. This gives the protein CASSGDLPNTGELFF.

The chain employs TRBV30 and TRBJ1-4, with 9 bases aligning to TRBD1. CDR1 GTSNPN and CDR2 SVGIG come from the germline V gene (reference sequence). V lost 5 bases, J lost 7 bases, and 11 bases stayed unmatched. This CDR3 region has 15 residues. This CDR3 is CAWGRRETGGEKLFF. CDR3 sequence (DNA): TGTGCCTGGGGAAGACGTGAGACAGGGGGTGAAAAACTGTTTTTT.

This chain uses TRBV6-1 with TRBJ1-5, with 7 nucleotides matching TRBD1. CDR1 MNHNS and CDR2 SASEGT come from the germline V gene. The CDR3 is 13 amino acids. The V and J ends lost 7 bases and 7 bases, in that order; junction bases with no gene match: 7. The CDR3: CASTQTGEQPQHF. CDR3 nucleotides: TGTGCCAGCACCCAAACAGGGGAACAGCCCCAGCATTTT.

CDR3 nucleotides: TGTGCCAGCAGCTCGGCTAGCGCCGGGGAGCTGTTTTTT. This encodes CASSSASAGELFF. The V gene is TRBV7-2, the J gene TRBJ2-2; D possibly corresponds to TRBD2 (6 bases). Trimming removed 4 bases from V and 6 bases from J, with 9 bases in between. This CDR3 has 13 amino acids. Looked up from germline, CDR1 is SGHTA and CDR2 is FQGNSA.

The genes are TRBV6-5 and TRBJ2-7; perhaps TRBD1 as D (5 bases). V lost 4 bases, J lost 6 bases, and 10 bases lay in between. Germline V gene data show CDR1 as MNHEY and CDR2 as SVGAGI. The CDR3 sequence is 12 residues long. Here the CDR3 DNA reads TGTGCCAGCAGTTCCCGTCAGGGCGAGCAGTACTTC. As protein: CASSSRQGEQYF.

This chain joins TRBV7-3 and TRBJ2-1; TRBD2 agrees at 10 bases. Germline V gene data show CDR1 as SGHTA and CDR2 as FQGTGA. Trimming at V came to 5 bases and at J to 4 bases, leaving 5 bases not matched to a gene. The length of the CDR3 is 15 residues. The CDR3, as DNA: TGTGCCAGCAGCCCATCTAGCGGGGGTTACAATGAGCAGTTCTTC. It is translated as CASSPSSGGYNEQFF.

The chain uses TRBV7-2 and TRBJ2-7, with 10 bases fitting TRBD2. V dropped 4 bases and J dropped 4; count of bases not matched to a gene: 4. The germline gives CDR1 SGHTA, CDR2 FQGNSA. The CDR3 runs to 14 residues. The CDR3 DNA follows: TGTGCCAGCAGCTCCCTAGCGGGAGTATACGAGCAGTACTTC. This sequence encodes CASSSLAGVYEQYF.

This clone turned up a few times. The chain couples TRBV7-9 to TRBJ2-7, with TRBD2 as a possible D gene (6 bases). From germline, CDR1 is SEHNR and CDR2 FQNEAQ (reference sequence). The CDR3 runs to 15 residues. The germline V and J ends were trimmed by 5 bases and 1 base, with 15 bases remaining between them. As DNA, the CDR3 is TGTGCCAGCAGCGGCGGGGCGGAAAGGTCCTACGAGCAGTACTTC. Its protein is CASSGGAERSYEQYF.

The sample holds one count of this clone. The J gene is TRBJ2-4, the V gene TRBV15; tentatively, D is TRBD1 or TRBD2 (5 bases each). Germline V CDR1 and CDR2: LNHNV, YYDKDF (reference sequence). Trimming took 3 bases from V and 6 from J, leaving 18 bases between them. The CDR3 is 16 residues long. CDR3 sequence (DNA): TGTGCCACCAGCAGTGAGGATCCGGGGCAGGGAAACATTCAGTACTTC. It yields the protein CATSSEDPGQGNIQYF.